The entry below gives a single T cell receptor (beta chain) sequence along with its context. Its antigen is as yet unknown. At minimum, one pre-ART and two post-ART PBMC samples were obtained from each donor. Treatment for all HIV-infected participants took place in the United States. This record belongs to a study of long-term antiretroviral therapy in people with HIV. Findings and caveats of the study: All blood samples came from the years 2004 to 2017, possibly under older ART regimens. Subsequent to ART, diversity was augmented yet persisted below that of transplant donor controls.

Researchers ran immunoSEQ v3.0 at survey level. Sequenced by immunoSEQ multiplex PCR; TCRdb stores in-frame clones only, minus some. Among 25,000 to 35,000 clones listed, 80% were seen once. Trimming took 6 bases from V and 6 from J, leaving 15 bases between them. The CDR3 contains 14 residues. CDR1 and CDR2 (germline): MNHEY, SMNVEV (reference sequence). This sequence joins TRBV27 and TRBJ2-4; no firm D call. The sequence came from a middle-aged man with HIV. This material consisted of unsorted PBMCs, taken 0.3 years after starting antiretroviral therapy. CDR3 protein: CASSPESISNIQYF. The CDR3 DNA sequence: TGTGCCAGCAGCCCAGAATCCATTTCAAACATTCAGTACTTC.